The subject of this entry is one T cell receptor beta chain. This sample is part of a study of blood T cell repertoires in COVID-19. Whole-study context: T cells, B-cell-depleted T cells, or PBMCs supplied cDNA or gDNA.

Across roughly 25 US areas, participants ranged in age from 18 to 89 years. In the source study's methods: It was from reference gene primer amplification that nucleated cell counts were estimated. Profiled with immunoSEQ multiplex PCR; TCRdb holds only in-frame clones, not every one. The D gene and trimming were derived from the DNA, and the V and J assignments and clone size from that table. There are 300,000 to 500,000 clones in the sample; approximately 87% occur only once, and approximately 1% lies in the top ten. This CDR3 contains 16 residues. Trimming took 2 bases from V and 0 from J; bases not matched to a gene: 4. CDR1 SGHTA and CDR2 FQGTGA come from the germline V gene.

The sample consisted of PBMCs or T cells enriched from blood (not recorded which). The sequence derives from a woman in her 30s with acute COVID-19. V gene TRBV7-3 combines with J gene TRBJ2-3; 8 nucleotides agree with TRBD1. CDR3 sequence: CASSLQGAGSTDTQYF. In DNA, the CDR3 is TGTGCCAGCAGCTTACAGGGGGCAGGGAGCACAGATACGCAGTATTTT.